A selection of T cell receptor beta chains follows, all from one sample in a study of cytomegalovirus exposure and HLA in healthy donors. Assay used: immunoSEQ multiplex PCR; TCRdb lists only in-frame clones, some missing. The sample yields 150,000 to 190,000 clones, about 85% seen once. The source material was PBMCs. Every receptor here comes from a woman aged 18-29 years in good health and CMV-seronegative. CDR3s include the opening cysteine and the closing phenylalanine or tryptophan. Fields, in order: clone size, D gene, J gene, V gene, CDR3 DNA, CDR3 protein. D genes are given only for firm matches. Expanded clones get a size class; other rows say once, few or many, or leave the size out.

clone_size: NA; d_call: NA; j_call: TRBJ2-7; v_call: TRBV28; cdr3_nt: TGTGCCAGCAGTTTCGGGACACTCTACGAGCAGTACTTC; cdr3_aa: CASSFGTLYEQYF
clone_size: NA; d_call: TRBD1; j_call: TRBJ2-5; v_call: TRBV4-3; cdr3_nt: TGCGCCAGCAGCCAAGCGGGGAACAGGGGCGAGACCCAGTACTTC; cdr3_aa: CASSQAGNRGETQYF
clone_size: NA; d_call: TRBD2; j_call: TRBJ2-1; v_call: TRBV7-9; cdr3_nt: TGTGCCAGCAGCTTAGTGTGGCGGGAGGGCCGGAATGAGCAGTTCTTC; cdr3_aa: CASSLVWREGRNEQFF
clone_size: NA; d_call: TRBD1; j_call: TRBJ1-1; v_call: TRBV9; cdr3_nt: TGTGCCAGCAGCTACCAGGGGGCGAGTGGGGCTGAAGCTTTCTTT; cdr3_aa: CASSYQGASGAEAFF
clone_size: NA; d_call: NA; j_call: TRBJ2-5; v_call: TRBV4-1; cdr3_nt: TGCGCCAGCAGCCAAGAACGGGAGACCCAGTACTTC; cdr3_aa: CASSQERETQYF
clone_size: NA; d_call: TRBD2; j_call: TRBJ2-3; v_call: TRBV27; cdr3_nt: TGTGCCAGCAGTTTATCGATTAGCGGGCTTAGGAATACGCAGTATTTT; cdr3_aa: CASSLSISGLRNTQYF
clone_size: NA; d_call: TRBD1; j_call: TRBJ2-7; v_call: TRBV4-1; cdr3_nt: TGCGCCAGCAGCCAAGAAATGACAGGGGAGTACGAGCAGTACTTC; cdr3_aa: CASSQEMTGEYEQYF
clone_size: NA; d_call: TRBD2; j_call: TRBJ2-7; v_call: TRBV30; cdr3_nt: TGTGCCTGGAGCGGACTAGCCAAAAGAGGGGAGCAGTACTTC; cdr3_aa: CAWSGLAKRGEQYF
clone_size: once; d_call: NA; j_call: TRBJ1-3; v_call: TRBV28; cdr3_nt: TGTGCCAGCAGCCAGGGCTATGGAAACACCATATATTTT; cdr3_aa: CASSQGYGNTIYF
clone_size: NA; d_call: TRBD2; j_call: TRBJ2-7; v_call: TRBV7-2; cdr3_nt: TGTGCCAGCAGCTTTGCCGTGACTAGCGGCTACGAGCAGTACTTC; cdr3_aa: CASSFAVTSGYEQYF
clone_size: NA; d_call: TRBD1; j_call: TRBJ1-2; v_call: TRBV19; cdr3_nt: TGTGCCAGTAGTGCCCGGGACAGGATCTATGGCTACACCTTC; cdr3_aa: CASSARDRIYGYTF
clone_size: few; d_call: NA; j_call: TRBJ1-6; v_call: TRBV29-1; cdr3_nt: TGCAGCGTTCCGGCAGGGAGGGGTAATTCACCCCTCCACTTT; cdr3_aa: CSVPAGRGNSPLHF
clone_size: NA; d_call: TRBD2; j_call: TRBJ2-3; v_call: TRBV12-5; cdr3_nt: TGTGCTAGTGGTTTGTTTTTAGCGGGGCCCACAGATACGCAGTATTTT; cdr3_aa: CASGLFLAGPTDTQYF
clone_size: NA; d_call: NA; j_call: TRBJ2-2; v_call: TRBV28; cdr3_nt: TGTGCCAGCATCTCCGGCGGGGGCAGAAACACCGGGGAGCTGTTTTTT; cdr3_aa: CASISGGGRNTGELFF
clone_size: few; d_call: TRBD1; j_call: TRBJ1-1; v_call: TRBV11-2; cdr3_nt: TGTGCCAGCAGCTTTATCTCCTACAGGTCGCAGGGGGCCACTGAAGCTTTCTTT; cdr3_aa: CASSFISYRSQGATEAFF
clone_size: NA; d_call: TRBD2; j_call: TRBJ2-3; v_call: TRBV13; cdr3_nt: TGTGCCAGCAGCTTAAGCGGGAGGGGCACAGATACGCAGTATTTT; cdr3_aa: CASSLSGRGTDTQYF
clone_size: NA; d_call: TRBD1; j_call: TRBJ2-3; v_call: TRBV7-2; cdr3_nt: TGTGCCAGCAGAGAGCCCGGACAGGCCGCCGCAGATACGCAGTATTTT; cdr3_aa: CASREPGQAAADTQYF
clone_size: NA; d_call: NA; j_call: TRBJ2-5; v_call: TRBV2; cdr3_nt: TGTGCCAGCAGCCCTGACAGACGGCAGGCCCAGTACTTC; cdr3_aa: CASSPDRRQAQYF
clone_size: NA; d_call: NA; j_call: TRBJ1-2; v_call: TRBV19; cdr3_nt: TGTGCCAGTAGTATAGTCCCACCTAATGGCTACACCTTC; cdr3_aa: CASSIVPPNGYTF
clone_size: few; d_call: NA; j_call: TRBJ2-1; v_call: TRBV5-4; cdr3_nt: TGTGCCAGCAGCTTGGATTCGGGTGAGCAGTTCTTC; cdr3_aa: CASSLDSGEQFF
clone_size: once; d_call: NA; j_call: TRBJ2-6; v_call: TRBV4-2; cdr3_nt: TGTGCCAGCAGCCAATCCGACACCTTCTCTGGGGCCAACGTCCTGACTTTC; cdr3_aa: CASSQSDTFSGANVLTF
clone_size: NA; d_call: NA; j_call: TRBJ2-5; v_call: TRBV5-1; cdr3_nt: TGCGCCAGCAGCCCGGAAGGGGGAGAGACCCAGTACTTC; cdr3_aa: CASSPEGGETQYF
clone_size: NA; d_call: TRBD1; j_call: TRBJ2-2; v_call: TRBV7-2; cdr3_nt: TGTGCCAGCAGGCCCGGACAGGCCACCGGGGAGCTGTTTTTT; cdr3_aa: CASRPGQATGELFF
clone_size: NA; d_call: NA; j_call: TRBJ2-3; v_call: TRBV19; cdr3_nt: TGTGCCAGTAGTATAAGGGGGAAAAGCACAGATACGCAGTATTTT; cdr3_aa: CASSIRGKSTDTQYF
clone_size: NA; d_call: TRBD1; j_call: TRBJ2-7; v_call: TRBV28; cdr3_nt: TGTGCCAGCAGTTCGGGGACAGGGAGGGTTGGGGGCTACGAGCAGTACTTC; cdr3_aa: CASSSGTGRVGGYEQYF
clone_size: NA; d_call: NA; j_call: TRBJ2-7; v_call: TRBV11-2; cdr3_nt: TGTGCCAGCAGCTTAGACGGGCGGGCCGCCAGCTCCTACGAGCAGTACTTC; cdr3_aa: CASSLDGRAASSYEQYF
clone_size: NA; d_call: NA; j_call: TRBJ2-7; v_call: TRBV13; cdr3_nt: TGTGCCAGCAGCTCGGGACTGGGAACCTACGAGCAGTACTTC; cdr3_aa: CASSSGLGTYEQYF
clone_size: NA; d_call: TRBD2; j_call: TRBJ2-5; v_call: TRBV5-1; cdr3_nt: TGCGCCAGCAGCGGAACGGGACTAGCGGGAGAGACCCAGTACTTC; cdr3_aa: CASSGTGLAGETQYF
clone_size: NA; d_call: TRBD2; j_call: TRBJ2-7; v_call: TRBV5-5; cdr3_nt: TGTGCCAGCAGCCCGGGACTAGCGGGAGTATACGAGCAGTACTTC; cdr3_aa: CASSPGLAGVYEQYF
clone_size: NA; d_call: NA; j_call: TRBJ2-7; v_call: TRBV19; cdr3_nt: TGTGCCAGTAGTACGACACAGGCGACCTACGAGCAGTACTTC; cdr3_aa: CASSTTQATYEQYF
clone_size: few; d_call: TRBD2; j_call: TRBJ2-7; v_call: TRBV5-1; cdr3_nt: TGCGCCAGCAGCTTTTTAGCGGGGGGGTTCTACGAGCAGTACTTC; cdr3_aa: CASSFLAGGFYEQYF
clone_size: NA; d_call: TRBD1; j_call: TRBJ2-7; v_call: TRBV4-3; cdr3_nt: TGCGCCAGCAGCCAAGGAGCAGGGGGCTCCTACGAGCAGTACTTC; cdr3_aa: CASSQGAGGSYEQYF
clone_size: NA; d_call: TRBD1; j_call: TRBJ2-5; v_call: TRBV2; cdr3_nt: TGTGCCAGCCGTCCCGACAGGGCGGAGACCCAGTACTTC; cdr3_aa: CASRPDRAETQYF
clone_size: NA; d_call: TRBD2; j_call: TRBJ2-1; v_call: TRBV4-3; cdr3_nt: TGCGCCAGCAGCCAAGATATTCGCGGGGGGTGGAATGAGCAGTTCTTC; cdr3_aa: CASSQDIRGGWNEQFF
clone_size: NA; d_call: NA; j_call: TRBJ2-7; v_call: TRBV6-5; cdr3_nt: TGTGCCAGCAGTCGGGGGAGCCTGGCCGAGCAGTACTTC; cdr3_aa: CASSRGSLAEQYF
clone_size: NA; d_call: NA; j_call: TRBJ2-7; v_call: TRBV30; cdr3_nt: TGTGCCTGGAGTGTATCGGGCTACGAGCAGTACTTC; cdr3_aa: CAWSVSGYEQYF
clone_size: NA; d_call: NA; j_call: TRBJ2-1; v_call: TRBV4-3; cdr3_nt: TGCGCCAGCAGCCAAGATCGGGGCGGGATCACTCCTTACAATGAGCAGTTCTTC; cdr3_aa: CASSQDRGGITPYNEQFF
clone_size: few; d_call: NA; j_call: TRBJ2-5; v_call: TRBV2; cdr3_nt: TGTGCCAGCATCTCGCGGGACCAAGAGACCCAGTACTTC; cdr3_aa: CASISRDQETQYF
clone_size: NA; d_call: TRBD2; j_call: TRBJ2-7; v_call: TRBV29-1; cdr3_nt: TGCAGCGCCGGGGGGGCAGGGAGGCAGGACGAGCAGTACTTC; cdr3_aa: CSAGGAGRQDEQYF
clone_size: few; d_call: TRBD2; j_call: TRBJ2-1; v_call: TRBV19; cdr3_nt: TGTGCCAGTAGTAGAAAACTAGCGGGAGGGCCGCAATCTCTCAATGAGCAGTTCTTC; cdr3_aa: CASSRKLAGGPQSLNEQFF
clone_size: NA; d_call: TRBD1; j_call: TRBJ2-7; v_call: TRBV11-2; cdr3_nt: TGTGCCAGCAGCTTAGACAGGGGGTTAGGGGAGCAGTACTTC; cdr3_aa: CASSLDRGLGEQYF
clone_size: NA; d_call: NA; j_call: TRBJ2-7; v_call: TRBV27; cdr3_nt: TGTGCCAGCAGGTCGGGACTGCCACCCTACGAGCAGTACTTC; cdr3_aa: CASRSGLPPYEQYF
clone_size: NA; d_call: NA; j_call: TRBJ2-5; v_call: TRBV21-1; cdr3_nt: TGTGCCAGCAGCAAAGCGGTCGGCCTAGCGGGAGTGGGGGAGACCCAGTACTTC; cdr3_aa: CASSKAVGLAGVGETQYF
clone_size: NA; d_call: NA; j_call: TRBJ2-3; v_call: TRBV4-3; cdr3_nt: TGCGCCAGCAGCCAAGGGTCGAGCGGGTCCACAGATACGCAGTATTTT; cdr3_aa: CASSQGSSGSTDTQYF
clone_size: NA; d_call: NA; j_call: TRBJ1-5; v_call: TRBV2; cdr3_nt: TGTGCCAGCAGTGACGAGAAGCCCCAGCATTTT; cdr3_aa: CASSDEKPQHF
clone_size: NA; d_call: TRBD1; j_call: TRBJ2-6; v_call: TRBV19; cdr3_nt: TGTGCCAGTAGTATCCCCCGACAGGGGACTGGGGCCAACGTCCTGACTTTC; cdr3_aa: CASSIPRQGTGANVLTF
clone_size: NA; d_call: NA; j_call: TRBJ2-1; v_call: TRBV28; cdr3_nt: TGTGCCGTACAGGGAAACTACAATGAGCAGTTCTTC; cdr3_aa: CAVQGNYNEQFF
clone_size: NA; d_call: NA; j_call: TRBJ1-1; v_call: TRBV4-3; cdr3_nt: TGCGCCAGCAGCCAAGAAGTCGGGGGGGATGGAGGTAGGACCACTGAAGCTTTCTTT; cdr3_aa: CASSQEVGGDGGRTTEAFF
clone_size: NA; d_call: TRBD2; j_call: TRBJ2-5; v_call: TRBV5-1; cdr3_nt: TGCGCCAGCAGCCTCCCGGGGTCCTCTAGCGGTCAAGAGACCCAGTACTTC; cdr3_aa: CASSLPGSSSGQETQYF
clone_size: NA; d_call: TRBD1; j_call: TRBJ2-1; v_call: TRBV7-2; cdr3_nt: TGTGCCAGCAGCCCCCGAAGACTCCAGGGGGCTGTTACCTACAATGAGCAGTTCTTC; cdr3_aa: CASSPRRLQGAVTYNEQFF
clone_size: NA; d_call: NA; j_call: TRBJ2-1; v_call: TRBV4-1; cdr3_nt: TGCGCCAGCAGCCAAGAGCCGGCCAGGCTCCCCTACAATGAGCAGTTCTTC; cdr3_aa: CASSQEPARLPYNEQFF
clone_size: NA; d_call: NA; j_call: TRBJ1-3; v_call: TRBV28; cdr3_nt: TGTGCCAGCAGTGATATGGGAGCTGGAAACACCATATATTTT; cdr3_aa: CASSDMGAGNTIYF
clone_size: NA; d_call: TRBD2; j_call: TRBJ2-5; v_call: TRBV5-1; cdr3_nt: TGCGCCAGCAGCTTGGTGGGGACTAGCGTTCGAGAGACCCAGTACTTC; cdr3_aa: CASSLVGTSVRETQYF
clone_size: NA; d_call: TRBD1; j_call: TRBJ2-4; v_call: TRBV7-8; cdr3_nt: TGTGCCAGCAGCTCAGGACAGGGGAAGTACTTC; cdr3_aa: CASSSGQGKYF
clone_size: NA; d_call: TRBD1; j_call: TRBJ2-5; v_call: TRBV7-3; cdr3_nt: TGTGCCAGCAGCTTAACGCGCCAGGGGGACAGGGATCAGTTTAAAGAGACCCAGTACTTC; cdr3_aa: CASSLTRQGDRDQFKETQYF
clone_size: NA; d_call: NA; j_call: TRBJ1-2; v_call: TRBV5-4; cdr3_nt: TGTGCCAGCAGCTTCCCCGACAGGATCTATGGCTACACCTTC; cdr3_aa: CASSFPDRIYGYTF
clone_size: NA; d_call: TRBD1; j_call: TRBJ2-1; v_call: TRBV10-1; cdr3_nt: TGCGCCAGCAGCCGTTTCCGCCCGGGACAGGGGCTCCATGAGCAGTTCTTC; cdr3_aa: CASSRFRPGQGLHEQFF